Listed here is a single T cell receptor beta chain. This entry comes from a study of blood T cell repertoires in COVID-19. Study at large: PBMCs, B-cell-depleted T cells, or T cells were the source of the cDNA or gDNA that made up the material.

As handled by the study authors: Estimation of nucleated cell counts was performed using reference gene primer amplification. Produced via immunoSEQ multiplex PCR; TCRdb's table is partial and in-frame only. The D gene and trimming were derived from the DNA, and the V and J assignments and clone size from that table. Here the sample spans 65,000 to 85,000 clones, around nine tenths being singletons. V lost 4 bases, J lost 6 bases, and 13 bases lay in between. CDR1 and CDR2 from the germline V gene are KGHSH and LQKENI. This CDR3 contains 14 residues. V and J are TRBV18 and TRBJ2-1, with D tentatively TRBD1 (6 bases). The TCR originated in a human donor in a cohort sampled during active COVID-19. The sequenced material came from peripheral blood. The CDR3 sequence: CASSLRDIANEQFF. Here the CDR3 DNA reads TGTGCCAGCTCACTCCGGGACATCGCCAATGAGCAGTTCTTC.